The 26 T cell receptor beta chains given below trace back to one sample, sequenced in a study of cytomegalovirus exposure and HLA in healthy donors. Use of 60 Vbeta and 13 Jbeta primers characterized the PCR. The table came from immunoSEQ multiplex PCR; TCRdb's copy has only in-frame clones and leaves some out. The profile shows 55,000 to 75,000 clones, approximately 74% of them singletons. The sequencing input was PBMCs. The origin of the receptors is a man between 40 and 49 years old in good health and CMV-seropositive.

This chain links TRBV10-3 with TRBJ1-2; unclear D gene. The germline gives CDR1 ENHRY, CDR2 SYGVKD. There are 15 residues in the CDR3. V was cut by 11 bases and J by 3 bases, with 22 bases left in between. CDR3 in DNA: TGTGCCTCCAGACGGGAGGGAGCGGTTGACTATGGCTACACCTTC. Its protein is CASRREGAVDYGYTF.

This chain uses TRBV11-2 with TRBJ2-7; TRBD2 matches at 7 bases. Per the germline V gene, CDR1 is SGHAT and CDR2 is FQNNGV. The CDR3 is 17 residues long. Trimming took 5 bases from V and 5 from J; bases not matched to a gene: 18. The chain's CDR3 is CASSLSSGGGRFHEQYF. The CDR3 DNA sequence: TGTGCCAGCAGCCTTTCGTCGGGGGGAGGGCGTTTCCACGAGCAGTACTTC.

CDR3 loop: CASSNGEPRGRNYGYTF. CDR3 coding DNA: TGTGCCAGCAGCAATGGGGAGCCTCGGGGAAGAAACTATGGCTACACCTTC. The chain joins TRBV21-1 to TRBJ1-2. TRBV21-1 is deemed a pseudogene. This CDR3 comprises 17 residues.

This clone was seen just once. V usage is TRBV6-1 and J usage is TRBJ1-1; tentative D call: TRBD1 (5 bases). This CDR3 region has 12 residues. V lost 10 bases, J lost 0 bases, and 9 bases lay in between. CDR1 is MNHNS, CDR2 SASEGT, per germline. This CDR3 is CATGEVNTEAFF. Here the CDR3 DNA reads TGTGCCACGGGGGAGGTGAACACTGAAGCTTTCTTT.

As regards this clone: A read error likely explains this, since a far larger clone differs by one base. This chain joins TRBV7-8 and TRBJ2-1; 9 nucleotides agree with TRBD2. Germline loops: CDR1 SGHVS, CDR2 FQNEAQ. This CDR3 has 16 amino acids. The CDR3 region has the DNA TGTGCCGGCAGCTTAGGGACTAGCAGCTCCTACAATGAGCAGTTCTTC. This sequence encodes CAGSLGTSSSYNEQFF.

This clone was seen a handful of times. V is TRBV4-2 and J is TRBJ2-1, with 7 nucleotides matching TRBD2. Trimming took 1 base from V and 5 from J; bases not matched to a gene: 11. This CDR3 has 17 residues. CDR1 LGHNA and CDR2 YNFKEQ come from the germline V gene. This CDR3 reads CASSQVGWGTTNNEQFF. CDR3 DNA sequence: TGTGCCAGCAGCCAAGTGGGATGGGGGACTACAAACAATGAGCAGTTCTTC.

This clone was counted between two and nine times. The V call is TRBV14, the J call TRBJ1-1; no definite D call. Germline CDR1 reads SGHDN; CDR2 reads FVKESK. The CDR3 is 16 residues long. The germline V and J ends were trimmed by 4 bases and 0 bases, with 15 bases remaining between them. CDR3 sequence: CASSLREAYMNTEAFF. The CDR3 bases are TGTGCCAGCAGCCTCCGGGAGGCTTACATGAACACTGAAGCTTTCTTT.

This clone has a handful of counts. The chain carries TRBV19 and TRBJ2-5; 14 bases map to TRBD2. The germline V gene has CDR1 LNHDA and CDR2 SQIVND (reference sequence). CDR3 length equals 15 residues. V shed 1 base, J shed 9 bases, and the junction held 4 bases outside the gene matches. The CDR3: CASSIGTSGGRAQYF. The CDR3 coding sequence is TGTGCCAGTAGTATAGGGACTAGCGGGGGGCGGGCCCAGTACTTC.

This chain links TRBV15 with TRBJ2-5, with D possibly matching TRBD1 (6 bases). The CDR3 extends over 17 amino acids. Trimming took 0 bases from V and 1 from J, leaving 15 bases between them. From germline, CDR1 is LNHNV and CDR2 YYDKDF (reference sequence). CDR3: CATSRDKQGWTQETQYF. The CDR3 coding sequence is TGTGCCACCAGCAGAGACAAACAGGGATGGACCCAAGAGACCCAGTACTTC.

The rearrangement uses TRBV2 and TRBJ1-4; D possibly corresponds to TRBD1 (6 bases). Trimming shortened V by 5 bases and J by 7 bases, and 20 bases separated the two germline ends. The CDR3 has 16 residues. The germline gives CDR1 SNHLY, CDR2 FYNNEI. The CDR3 DNA reads TGTGCCAGCAGTTCCCGAGAAGGGGGTGCGAGTGAAAAACTGTTTTTT. Translation: CASSSREGGASEKLFF.

As DNA, the CDR3 is TGTGCCAGCAGCTTCGTTTATAGCAATCAGCCCCAGCATTTT. It specifies CASSFVYSNQPQHF. The V call is TRBV5-8, the J call TRBJ1-5; D unresolved. V lost 2 bases and J 0 bases, leaving 6 bases between the germline ends. CDR3 length: 14 amino acids. CDR1 and CDR2 (germline): SGHTS, YDEGEE.

V and J are TRBV2 and TRBJ2-1; 7 bases line up with TRBD2. The length of the CDR3 is 14 residues. Germline values: CDR1 SNHLY, CDR2 FYNNEI. Trimming cost V 6 bases and J 3 bases; bases outside gene matches: 5. DNA for the CDR3: TGTGCCAGCAGCCAGAGCGGGGTCTACAATGAGCAGTTCTTC. This sequence encodes CASSQSGVYNEQFF.

This sequence joins TRBV15 and TRBJ1-6, with no clear D. The ends were cut back, 0 bases at V and 9 bases at J, with 15 bases in the middle. Germline loops: CDR1 LNHNV, CDR2 YYDKDF (reference sequence). The CDR3 runs 16 residues. CDR3 residues: CATSRDLRPEGSPLHF. CDR3 DNA: TGTGCCACCAGCAGAGACCTCCGGCCCGAGGGTTCACCCCTCCACTTT.

The chain links TRBV9 to TRBJ2-1; 8 bases match TRBD2. The CDR3 contains 15 residues. V lost 0 bases to trimming and J lost 7 bases; unmatched junction nucleotides: 6. The germline CDR1 and CDR2 sequences are SGDLS and YYNGEE. This CDR3 reads CASSVDGGARNEQFF. Here the CDR3 DNA reads TGTGCCAGCAGCGTAGACGGGGGGGCCCGGAATGAGCAGTTCTTC.

The chain couples TRBV5-3 to TRBJ2-7, with 8 positions matching TRBD2. TRBV5-3 is an ORF, with its function uncertain. The length of the CDR3 is 17 residues. V trimming: 1 base; J trimming: 4 bases; junction bases outside the gene matches: 13. CDR3 nucleotides: TGTGCCAGAAGCTTGTCCCAGGGCGGGAGGCGTTGGTACGAGCAGTACTTC. Residues: CARSLSQGGRRWYEQYF.

V and J are TRBV4-1 and TRBJ2-7; 9 positions match TRBD1. The CDR3 totals 15 residues. Germline CDR1 is MGHRA and CDR2 is YSYEKL. V shed 5 bases and J 3 bases; nucleotides not matched to a gene: 8. CDR3 sequence (DNA): TGCGCCAGCAGCTGCCACCGGGACAGGGACTACGAGCAGTACTTC. As protein: CASSCHRDRDYEQYF.

The J gene is TRBJ2-6, the V gene TRBV21-1; the DNA was not used to check the table's D call, TRBD2. TRBV21-1 constitutes a pseudogene. The CDR3 totals 20 residues. CDR3 loop: CASSNLSVSPSEPGANVLTF. The CDR3 region has the DNA TGTGCCAGCAGCAACCTCTCCGTAAGCCCATCGGAGCCTGGGGCCAACGTCCTGACTTTC.

The chain uses TRBV6-5 and TRBJ1-1, with unresolved D. Trimming pared 6 bases from V and 1 base from J, leaving 3 bases between. The CDR3 spans 11 residues. Germline CDR1 MNHEY, CDR2 SVGAGI. CDR3: CASRANTEAFF. In nucleotides, the CDR3 is TGTGCCAGCAGGGCGAACACTGAAGCTTTCTTT.

The rearrangement uses TRBV5-6 and TRBJ2-5; D possibly corresponds to TRBD2 (6 bases). Looked up from germline, CDR1 is SGHDT and CDR2 is YYEEEE. V was cut by 4 bases and J by 5 bases, with 9 bases left in between. This CDR3 has 12 amino acids. The CDR3 region is CASSPGVETQYF. The DNA of the CDR3 is TGTGCCAGCAGCCCGGGGGTCGAGACCCAGTACTTC. Supplemented by reference TRBV5-6 and TRBJ2-5, the full variable domain reads DAGVTQSPTHLIKTRGQQVTLRCSPKSGHDTVSWYQQALGQGPQFIFQYYEEEERQRGNFPDRFSGHQFPNYSSELNVNALLLGDSALYLCASSPGVETQYFGPGTRLLVL.

This chain links TRBV18 with TRBJ1-2; possibly TRBD1 for D (6 bases). The CDR3 loop spans 14 amino acids. Germline V gives CDR1 KGHSH, CDR2 LQKENI. Trimming stripped 6 bases from V and 4 bases from J, with 15 bases between. The DNA for the CDR3 is TGTGCCAGCTCTTCCGAGCTGGACAGCTATGGCTACACCTTC. Its protein is CASSSELDSYGYTF.

The gene calls are TRBV27 and TRBJ2-1, with D maybe TRBD1 (6 bases). The CDR3 totals 13 residues. Germline V gene data show CDR1 as MNHEY and CDR2 as SMNVEV (reference sequence). V gave up 2 bases and J gave up 15 bases, with 17 bases separating them. The DNA for the CDR3 is TGTGCCAGCAGTTTAGGGGGACACCGCCTGTTGTTCTTC. Translated, it gives CASSLGGHRLLFF.

V gene TRBV4-2 combines with J gene TRBJ2-5; 11 bases line up with TRBD2. This CDR3 has 16 residues. Germline lookup yields CDR1 LGHNA and CDR2 YNFKEQ. The J segment lost 3 bases and the V segment lost 5 bases, leaving 8 bases of the junction unmatched. The chain's CDR3 is CASSRIAGGAEETQYF. CDR3 DNA: TGTGCCAGCAGCAGAATAGCGGGAGGGGCGGAAGAGACCCAGTACTTC.

The chain carries TRBV2 and TRBJ2-1; 13 positions match TRBD2. V lost 6 bases, J lost 6 bases, and 5 bases stayed unmatched. This CDR3 is built from 15 residues. The germline CDR1 and CDR2 sequences are SNHLY and FYNNEI. The CDR3 is CASRAGLAGSNEQFF. CDR3 in DNA: TGTGCCAGCAGGGCGGGACTAGCGGGGAGCAATGAGCAGTTCTTC. Drawing the rest from reference TRBV2 and TRBJ2-1, the complete variable domain is EPEVTQTPSHQVTQMGQEVILRCVPISNHLYFYWYRQILGQKVEFLVSFYNNEISEKSEIFDDQFSVERPDGSNFTLKIRSTKLEDSAMYFCASRAGLAGSNEQFFGPGTRLTVL.

The chain carries TRBV30 and TRBJ1-4; no clear D. The CDR3 contains 11 residues. Germline CDR1 GTSNPN, CDR2 SVGIG (reference sequence). V was pared by 3 bases and J by 8 bases, with 7 bases between. CDR3 sequence reads: CAWSFQEKLFF. The CDR3 region has the DNA TGTGCCTGGAGCTTCCAGGAAAAACTGTTTTTT.

The chain is built from TRBV27 and TRBJ1-5, with D possibly matching TRBD1 (5 bases). V was pared by 3 bases and J by 6 bases, with 9 bases between. The CDR3 runs to 13 residues. Per germline, CDR1 MNHEY and CDR2 SMNVEV (reference sequence). CDR3 in amino acids: CASSFDRFQPQHF. The CDR3 coding sequence is TGTGCCAGCAGTTTTGACAGATTTCAGCCCCAGCATTTT.

J is TRBJ2-7 and V is TRBV7-2; TRBD1 is a possible D gene (6 bases). The V end was cut by 5 bases, the J end by 0 bases, with 17 bases between. Germline CDR1 and CDR2: SGHTA and FQGNSA. The CDR3 contains 16 residues. The CDR3 DNA reads TGTGCCAGCAGCCCCCGATCAGGGGATAACTCCTACGAGCAGTACTTC. It is translated as CASSPRSGDNSYEQYF.